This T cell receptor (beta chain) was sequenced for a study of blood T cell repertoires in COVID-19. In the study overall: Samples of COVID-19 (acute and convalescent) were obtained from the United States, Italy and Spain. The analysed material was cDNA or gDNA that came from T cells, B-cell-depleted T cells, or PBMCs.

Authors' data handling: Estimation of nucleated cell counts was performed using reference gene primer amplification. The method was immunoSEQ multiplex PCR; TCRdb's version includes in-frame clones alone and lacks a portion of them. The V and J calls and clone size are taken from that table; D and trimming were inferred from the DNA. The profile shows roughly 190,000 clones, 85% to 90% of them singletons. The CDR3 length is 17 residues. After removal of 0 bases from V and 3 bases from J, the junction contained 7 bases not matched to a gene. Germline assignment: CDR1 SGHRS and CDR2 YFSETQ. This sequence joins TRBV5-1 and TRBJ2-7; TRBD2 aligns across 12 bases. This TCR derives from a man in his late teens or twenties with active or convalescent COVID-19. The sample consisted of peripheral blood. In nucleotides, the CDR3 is TGCGCCAGCAGCTTGGACACTAGCGGGAGGACTTTCTACGAGCAGTACTTC. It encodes CASSLDTSGRTFYEQYF.